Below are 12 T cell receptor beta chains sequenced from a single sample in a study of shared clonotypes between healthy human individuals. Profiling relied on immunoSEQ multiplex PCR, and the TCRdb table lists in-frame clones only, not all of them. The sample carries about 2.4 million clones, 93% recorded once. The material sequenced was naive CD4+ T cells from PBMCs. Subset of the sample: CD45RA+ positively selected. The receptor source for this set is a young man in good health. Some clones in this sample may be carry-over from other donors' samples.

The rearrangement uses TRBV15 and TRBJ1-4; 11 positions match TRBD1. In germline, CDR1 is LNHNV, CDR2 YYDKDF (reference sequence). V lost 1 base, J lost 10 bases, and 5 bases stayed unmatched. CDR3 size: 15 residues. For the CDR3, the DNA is TGTGCCACCAGCAGAGCCGGGACAGGGGGTGGAAAACTGTTTTTT. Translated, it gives CATSRAGTGGGKLFF.

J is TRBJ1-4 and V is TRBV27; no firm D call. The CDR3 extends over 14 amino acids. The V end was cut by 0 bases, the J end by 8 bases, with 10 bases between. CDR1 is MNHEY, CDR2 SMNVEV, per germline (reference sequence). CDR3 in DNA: TGTGCCAGCAGTTTATCCGTGACACGAGAAAAACTGTTTTTT. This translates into CASSLSVTREKLFF. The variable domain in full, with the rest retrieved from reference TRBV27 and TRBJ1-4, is EAQVTQNPRYLITVTGKKLTVTCSQNMNHEYMSWYRQDPGLGLRQIYYSMNVEVTDKGDVPEGYKVSRKEKRNFPLILESPSPNQTSLYFCASSLSVTREKLFFGSGTQLSVL.

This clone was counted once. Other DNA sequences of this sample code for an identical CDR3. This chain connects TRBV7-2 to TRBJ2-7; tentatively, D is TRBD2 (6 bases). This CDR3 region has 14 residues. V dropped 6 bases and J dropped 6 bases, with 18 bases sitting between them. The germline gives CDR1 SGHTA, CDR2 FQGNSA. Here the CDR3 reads CASSFAGKSGEQYF. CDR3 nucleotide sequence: TGTGCCAGCAGTTTCGCGGGAAAATCGGGCGAGCAGTACTTC.

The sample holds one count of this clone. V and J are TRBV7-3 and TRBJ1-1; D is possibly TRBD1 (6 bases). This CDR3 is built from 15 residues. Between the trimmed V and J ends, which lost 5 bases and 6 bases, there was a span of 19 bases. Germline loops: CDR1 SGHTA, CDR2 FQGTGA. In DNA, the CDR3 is TGTGCCAGCAGCCCACCATGGGGGGCCCCGGCTGAAGCTTTCTTT. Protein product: CASSPPWGAPAEAFF. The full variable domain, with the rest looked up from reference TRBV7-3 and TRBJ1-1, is GAGVSQTPSNKVTEKGKYVELRCDPISGHTALYWYRQSLGQGPEFLIYFQGTGAADDSGLPNDRFFAVRPEGSVSTLKIQRTERGDSAVYLCASSPPWGAPAEAFFGQGTRLTVV.

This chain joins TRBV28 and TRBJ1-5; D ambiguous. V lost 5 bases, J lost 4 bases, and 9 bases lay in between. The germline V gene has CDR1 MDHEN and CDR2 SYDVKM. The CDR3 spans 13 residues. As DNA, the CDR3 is TGTGCCAGCAGTCAGCTCAGGAATCAGCCCCAGCATTTT. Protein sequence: CASSQLRNQPQHF.

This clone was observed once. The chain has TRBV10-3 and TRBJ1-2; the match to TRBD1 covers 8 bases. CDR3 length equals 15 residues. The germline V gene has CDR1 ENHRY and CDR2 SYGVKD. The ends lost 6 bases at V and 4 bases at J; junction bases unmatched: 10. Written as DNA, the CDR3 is TGTGCCATCAGAAAGACAGGGGACGATTCCTATGGCTACACCTTC. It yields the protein CAIRKTGDDSYGYTF.

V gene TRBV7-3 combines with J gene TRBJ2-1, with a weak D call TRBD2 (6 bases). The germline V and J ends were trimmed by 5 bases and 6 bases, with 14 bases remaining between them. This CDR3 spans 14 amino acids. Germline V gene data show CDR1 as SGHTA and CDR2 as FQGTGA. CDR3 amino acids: CASSLPGLSNEQFF. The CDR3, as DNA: TGTGCCAGCAGCCTACCCGGACTAAGCAATGAGCAGTTCTTC. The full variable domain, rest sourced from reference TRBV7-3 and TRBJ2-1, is GAGVSQTPSNKVTEKGKYVELRCDPISGHTALYWYRQSLGQGPEFLIYFQGTGAADDSGLPNDRFFAVRPEGSVSTLKIQRTERGDSAVYLCASSLPGLSNEQFFGPGTRLTVL.

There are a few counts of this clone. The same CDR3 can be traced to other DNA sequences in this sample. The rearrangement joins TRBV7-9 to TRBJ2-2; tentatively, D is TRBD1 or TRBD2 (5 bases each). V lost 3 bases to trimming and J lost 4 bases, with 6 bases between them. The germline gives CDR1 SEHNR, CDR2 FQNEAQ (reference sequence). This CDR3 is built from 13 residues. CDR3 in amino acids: CASSFGGTGELFF. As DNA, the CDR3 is TGTGCCAGCAGCTTTGGGGGCACCGGGGAGCTGTTTTTT.

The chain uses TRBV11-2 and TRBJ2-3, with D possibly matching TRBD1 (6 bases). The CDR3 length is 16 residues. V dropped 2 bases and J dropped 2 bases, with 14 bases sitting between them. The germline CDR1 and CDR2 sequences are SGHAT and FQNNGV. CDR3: CASSLITGSYTDTQYF. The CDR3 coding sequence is TGTGCCAGCAGCTTAATAACAGGGAGTTACACAGATACGCAGTATTTT.

CDR3 coding DNA: TGCGCCAGCAGCTGGGACGCAGGGGACACCGGGGAGCTGTTTTTT. Translation: CASSWDAGDTGELFF. This chain uses TRBV5-1 with TRBJ2-2; the D gene is possibly TRBD1 (6 bases). V lost 3 bases and J 3 bases, leaving 12 bases between the germline ends. Germline V gene data show CDR1 as SGHRS and CDR2 as YFSETQ. CDR3 length: 15 residues.

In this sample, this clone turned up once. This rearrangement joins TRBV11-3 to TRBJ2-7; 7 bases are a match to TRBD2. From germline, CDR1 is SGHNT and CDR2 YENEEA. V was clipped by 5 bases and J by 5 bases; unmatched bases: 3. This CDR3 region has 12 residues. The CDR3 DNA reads TGTGCCAGCAGCCATGGGGGGGACGAGCAGTACTTC. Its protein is CASSHGGDEQYF.

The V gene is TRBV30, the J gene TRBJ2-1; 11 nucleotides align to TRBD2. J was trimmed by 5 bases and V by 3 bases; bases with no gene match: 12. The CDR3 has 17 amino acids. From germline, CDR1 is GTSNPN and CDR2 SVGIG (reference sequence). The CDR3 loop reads CAWRSGPGTSGNNEQFF. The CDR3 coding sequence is TGTGCCTGGAGGTCAGGGCCCGGGACTAGCGGTAACAATGAGCAGTTCTTC.